This T cell receptor (beta chain) was observed in a study of shared T cell receptors in the human thymus. The assay was immunoSEQ multiplex PCR, and TCRdb's table has in-frame clones only and misses some. The repertoire holds about 660,000 clones, with approximately 90% as singletons. The V segment lost 3 bases and the J segment 2 bases; nucleotides outside the gene matches: 7. Germline V CDR1 and CDR2: SGHDN, FVKESK. The CDR3 totals 15 residues. These data were also filed under a second study, of human thymus T cells. Turning to that study: Thymic and blood repertoires showed apparently biased V and J gene usage. Related studies found that unrelated individuals share highly overlapping thymic repertoires.

This TCR was sampled from a boy under two years old with a congenital heart defect. Sequenced material: thymocytes. The V gene is TRBV14, the J gene TRBJ2-7; 7 bases match TRBD2. Here the CDR3 DNA reads TGTGCCAGCAGCCAGGGCGGGAGATCCCCCTACGAGCAGTACTTC. Encoded protein: CASSQGGRSPYEQYF.